This TCR beta chain was recorded in a study of T-cell reconstitution after alpha-beta-depleted transplantation in children. This CDR3 is built from 16 residues. The germline CDR1 and CDR2 sequences are SGHTA and FQGNSA. V lost 5 bases, J lost 7 bases, and 9 bases stayed unmatched. Preparation of the TCRbeta library involved a method that used unique molecular identifiers. MiXCR, applied by TCRdb to the PCR reads, yields one record per CDR3 protein. The table records a few hundred thousand distinct CDR3 sequences, 8.5% to 10% of them present only once. This clonotype was found a few times. This chain connects TRBV7-2 to TRBJ2-5, with 14 bases lining up with TRBD2. This receptor was taken from a human donor who donated a stem cell graft to a child with acute lymphoblastic leukemia. The input for sequencing was PBMCs from the stem cell graft donor, taken from the stem cell graft. The CDR3 DNA reads as TGTGCCAGCAGCCGGACTAGCGGGGGGCCCCTAGGGACCCAGTACTTC. Protein: CASSRTSGGPLGTQYF.